Following are 20 T cell receptor beta chains from one sample sequenced in a study of cytomegalovirus exposure and HLA in healthy donors. PCR employed 60 Vbeta and 13 Jbeta primers. TCRdb's table, derived via immunoSEQ multiplex PCR, lists solely in-frame clones and lacks some. This sample has some 140,000 clones; roughly 9.6% occur once, and the top ten carry roughly 7%. Source material: PBMCs. The receptors stem from a woman between 35 and 50 years old in good health and CMV-seropositive.

This clone was counted many times. The V gene is TRBV5-1, the J gene TRBJ1-1, with unresolved D. From germline, CDR1 is SGHRS and CDR2 YFSETQ. V was trimmed by 0 bases and J by 2 bases, leaving 8 bases between them. The CDR3 is 14 amino acids. DNA of the CDR3: TGCGCCAGCAGCTTGGGATCGGGTAACACTGAAGCTTTCTTT. Translation: CASSLGSGNTEAFF.

This chain connects TRBV5-5 to TRBJ1-1; tentative D call: TRBD1 (5 bases). Trimming stripped 2 bases from V and 4 bases from J, with 12 bases between. Germline V gives CDR1 SGHKS, CDR2 YYEKEE (reference sequence). The CDR3 extends over 14 amino acids. The DNA for the CDR3 is TGTGCCAGCAGCTTAGGCGGCGGGGGCACTGAAGCTTTCTTT. As protein: CASSLGGGGTEAFF.

The table lists this clone with a few counts. CDR3 region: CASSRDSSNQPQHF. CDR3 in DNA: TGTGCCAGCAGTCGGGACAGTAGCAATCAGCCCCAGCATTTT. The chain is built from TRBV2 and TRBJ1-5; TRBD1 matches 7 bases. Germline V gene lookup returns CDR1 SNHLY and CDR2 FYNNEI. This CDR3 contains 14 residues. J gave up 0 bases and V 5 bases, and 1 base lay outside the gene matches.

This clone was picked up a small number of times. This chain joins TRBV29-1 and TRBJ1-2; 9 bases are shared with TRBD1. This CDR3 has 13 amino acids. Germline assignment: CDR1 SQVTM and CDR2 ANQGSEA. V lost 5 bases to trimming and J lost 3 bases; unmatched junction nucleotides: 4. CDR3 in amino acids: CSVKRTGDYGYTF. The CDR3 region has the DNA TGCAGCGTTAAAAGGACAGGGGACTATGGCTACACCTTC.

The table lists this clone with a few counts. The V gene is TRBV10-1, the J gene TRBJ2-5; unclear D gene. CDR1 is WNHNN and CDR2 is SYGVQD in the germline V gene (reference sequence). The length of the CDR3 is 14 residues. V was cut by 7 bases and J by 3 bases, with 15 bases left in between. Here the CDR3 DNA reads TGCGCCAGCACCCTGGCCAAGTTTGAAGAGACCCAGTACTTC. Translation: CASTLAKFEETQYF.

V gene TRBV6-1 combines with J gene TRBJ2-1, with D unclear. The length of the CDR3 is 15 residues. CDR1 and CDR2 from the germline V gene are MNHNS and SASEGT. Trimming took 4 bases from V and 5 from J, leaving 15 bases between them. This CDR3 is CASSGRENMHNEQFF. The DNA of the CDR3 is TGTGCCAGCAGTGGCCGAGAAAATATGCACAATGAGCAGTTCTTC.

CDR3 sequence: CASSAGTGQETQYF. The CDR3 bases are TGTGCCAGCAGCGCCGGGACAGGACAAGAGACCCAGTACTTC. V usage is TRBV7-9 and J usage is TRBJ2-5, with TRBD1 identical over 8 bases. The CDR3 runs to 14 residues. The V gene end was trimmed by 5 bases and the J gene end by 2 bases; junction bases not matched to a gene: 4. From germline, CDR1 is SEHNR and CDR2 FQNEAQ (reference sequence).

This chain connects TRBV4-1 to TRBJ2-1, with 8 positions matching TRBD1. The CDR3 contains 13 residues. V lost 6 bases and J lost 9; bases outside the gene matches: 7. In germline, CDR1 is MGHRA, CDR2 YSYEKL. In nucleotides, the CDR3 is TGCGCCAGCAGGTTCCCAGGGGGCAGTGAGCAGTTCTTC. Its protein product is CASRFPGGSEQFF.

This clone was found a few times. The CDR3: CASSYSSGSEQYF. The CDR3 bases are TGTGCCAGCAGTTACTCATCGGGGTCCGAGCAGTACTTC. The chain is built from TRBV6-6 and TRBJ2-7, with a weak D call TRBD2 (5 bases). The CDR3 is 13 amino acids. CDR1 and CDR2 (germline): MNHNY, SVGAGI (reference sequence). V was shortened by 0 bases and J by 6 bases, with 9 bases between the two germline ends.

V usage is TRBV19 and J usage is TRBJ1-1; unclear D gene. V shed 1 base and J shed 5 bases, with 17 bases lying between them. Germline V gene lookup returns CDR1 LNHDA and CDR2 SQIVND (reference sequence). The CDR3 sequence is 16 residues long. CDR3 region: CASSIVYPPGGTEAFF. The DNA of the CDR3 is TGTGCCAGTAGTATAGTGTACCCCCCGGGAGGGACTGAAGCTTTCTTT.

In its sample, this clone was seen a few times. The chain is built from TRBV10-3 and TRBJ1-2, with 7 bases lining up with TRBD1. Germline V CDR1 and CDR2: ENHRY, SYGVKD. After removal of 8 bases from V and 8 bases from J, the junction contained 8 bases not matched to a gene. The CDR3 sequence is 12 residues long. This chain's CDR3 is CAIGTEPRGYTF. Written as DNA, the CDR3 is TGTGCCATCGGGACAGAACCGAGGGGCTACACCTTC.

The chain employs TRBV7-2 and TRBJ1-4, with TRBD1 matching over 8 bases. The germline CDR1 and CDR2 sequences are SGHTA and FQGNSA. This CDR3 has 16 amino acids. V gave up 5 bases and J gave up 7 bases; unmatched junction bases: 12. The CDR3 DNA is TGTGCCAGCAGCCTGGGGGTGACAGGGGTGGGTGAAAAACTGTTTTTT. It encodes CASSLGVTGVGEKLFF. The full variable domain, its missing parts supplied by reference TRBV7-2 and TRBJ1-4, is GAGVSQSPSNKVTEKGKDVELRCDPISGHTALYWYRQSLGQGLEFLIYFQGNSAPDKSGLPSDRFSAERTGGSVSTLTIQRTQQEDSAVYLCASSLGVTGVGEKLFFGSGTQLSVL.

This clone turned up a few times. V gene TRBV6-1 combines with J gene TRBJ2-7, with TRBD1 identical over 8 bases. CDR3 length: 14 residues. The V segment lost 5 bases and the J segment 3 bases; nucleotides outside the gene matches: 6. Germline CDR1 MNHNS, CDR2 SASEGT. The CDR3 reads CASSPWDRSYEQYF. The CDR3 bases are TGTGCCAGCAGTCCATGGGACAGGAGCTACGAGCAGTACTTC.

The chain carries TRBV5-1 and TRBJ2-2, with TRBD2 matching 12 bases. CDR3 length: 15 amino acids. The germline gives CDR1 SGHRS, CDR2 YFSETQ. J was trimmed by 7 bases and V by 3 bases; bases with no gene match: 4. The chain's CDR3 is CASSSRTSGDGELFF. The CDR3 DNA follows: TGCGCCAGCAGCTCTCGGACTAGCGGGGACGGGGAGCTGTTTTTT.

This clone was seen a few times. The gene calls are TRBV9 and TRBJ2-5, with 12 bases identical to TRBD1. The germline V gene has CDR1 SGDLS and CDR2 YYNGEE. The CDR3 has 19 amino acids. V was clipped by 3 bases and J by 5 bases; unmatched bases: 17. CDR3 protein: CASSADLVPGQGALETQYF. In DNA form, the CDR3 reads TGTGCCAGCAGCGCCGACCTCGTCCCGGGACAGGGGGCGCTTGAGACCCAGTACTTC.

The sample holds a few counts of this clone. The rearrangement joins TRBV9 to TRBJ2-3; a weak D match, TRBD1 (6 bases). This CDR3 has 16 amino acids. From germline, CDR1 is SGDLS and CDR2 YYNGEE. Trimming cost V 4 bases and J 1 base, with 16 bases left between them. In DNA, the CDR3 is TGTGCCAGCAGCTCTCGGGATGGGGGCGGCACAGATACGCAGTATTTT. Amino acids: CASSSRDGGGTDTQYF.

This clone was observed a few times. The genes are TRBV5-1 and TRBJ2-1, with 9 bases matching TRBD1. The junction had 6 bases not matched to a gene; V was cut back by 5 bases and J by 0 bases. The CDR3 extends over 16 amino acids. Looked up from germline, CDR1 is SGHRS and CDR2 is YFSETQ. CDR3 loop: CASRPQGASSYNEQFF. As DNA, the CDR3 is TGCGCCAGCAGGCCACAGGGGGCTAGCTCCTACAATGAGCAGTTCTTC. Full variable domain (missing parts from reference TRBV5-1 and TRBJ2-1): KAGVTQTPRYLIKTRGQQVTLSCSPISGHRSVSWYQQTPGQGLQFLFEYFSETQRNKGNFPGRFSGRQFSNSRSEMNVSTLELGDSALYLCASRPQGASSYNEQFFGPGTRLTVL.

Only a few counts were recorded for this clone. The rearrangement joins TRBV7-9 to TRBJ1-6, with D uncertain. Germline lookup yields CDR1 SEHNR and CDR2 FQNEAQ (reference sequence). With 7 bases removed from V and 14 bases from J, the gap between germline ends came to 15 bases. The CDR3 is 12 residues long. As DNA, the CDR3 is TGTGCCAGCACCTCTGGAGATCAGACCCTCCACTTT. Amino acid sequence: CASTSGDQTLHF.

This clone was seen a handful of times. The rearrangement uses TRBV5-5 and TRBJ2-5, with 9 nucleotides matching TRBD2. V was pared by 0 bases and J by 2 bases, with 8 bases of the junction left unmatched. This CDR3 contains 17 residues. In germline, CDR1 is SGHKS, CDR2 YYEKEE (reference sequence). This CDR3 reads CASSLGLAGSLQETQYF. DNA for the CDR3: TGTGCCAGCAGCTTGGGGCTAGCGGGGTCGTTGCAAGAGACCCAGTACTTC.

The genes are TRBV18 and TRBJ1-6, with 7 nucleotides matching TRBD1. With 3 bases clipped from V and 10 bases from J, the junction kept 9 bases outside the gene matches. From germline, CDR1 is KGHSH and CDR2 LQKENI. The CDR3 has 15 residues. In DNA form, the CDR3 reads TGTGCCAGCTCACCTGGGGCAGGGGGTGAGTCACCCCTCCACTTT. Translating gives CASSPGAGGESPLHF.